This entry lists 30 T cell receptor beta chains sequenced from one sample in a study of prognosis after radiotherapy for stage I lung cancer. The genomic DNA TCR beta CDR3 region underwent two rounds of multiplex PCR. It was primers specific to each TRBV and TRBJ gene that first-round PCR used. Each CDR3 protein gets one entry after TCRdb re-called the multiplex PCR reads with MiXCR. The sample lists fewer than 25,000 distinct CDR3 sequences; 35% to 45% were seen once. The source material was PBMCs, sampled before or after stereotactic body radiation therapy (not recorded which). The receptors here all came from a donor of 50 years or more with non-small cell lung cancer.

Points on this clonotype: A far larger clone is a single base away, which makes a read error likely. CDR3 amino acids: CDSSLVGGQPQHF. CDR3 nucleotides: TGTGACAGCAGCTTAGTAGGGGGACAGCCCCAGCATTTT. The chain combines TRBV7-9 with TRBJ1-5, with D perhaps TRBD1 (6 bases). The length of the CDR3 is 13 residues. From germline, CDR1 is SEHNR and CDR2 FQNEAQ (reference sequence).

This chain connects TRBV12-3 or TRBV12-4 to TRBJ1-1; possible D gene TRBD1, 6 bases. V lost 0 bases to trimming and J lost 5 bases, with 16 bases between them. The CDR3 loop spans 16 amino acids. CDR3 sequence: CASSLARGAVGTEAFF. The CDR3 bases are TGTGCCAGCAGTTTAGCCCGGGGGGCGGTGGGAACTGAAGCTTTCTTT.

The chain uses TRBV9 and TRBJ1-6, with 9 nucleotides matching TRBD1. This CDR3 is built from 15 residues. After removal of 3 bases from V and 7 bases from J, the junction contained 5 bases not matched to a gene. Germline CDR1 reads SGDLS; CDR2 reads YYNGEE. For the CDR3, the DNA is TGTGCCAGCAGCGCTCGGGACAGGGAAAATTCACCCCTCCACTTT. Protein sequence: CASSARDRENSPLHF.

This clonotype was seen repeatedly, ten times or more. The chain employs TRBV11-2 and TRBJ2-7; 10 bases map to TRBD1. V was pared by 1 base and J by 3 bases, with 3 bases of the junction left unmatched. This CDR3 contains 15 residues. Per the germline V gene, CDR1 is SGHAT and CDR2 is FQNNGV. Here the CDR3 reads CASSLGGQGYYEQYF. CDR3 nucleotides: TGTGCCAGCAGCTTAGGGGGACAGGGGTACTACGAGCAGTACTTC.

This clonotype was detected ten times or more. J is TRBJ2-2 and V is TRBV3-1, with D uncertain. Germline values: CDR1 LGHDT, CDR2 YNNKEL (reference sequence). V dropped 5 bases and J dropped 4 bases, with 8 bases sitting between them. The CDR3 has 13 amino acids. The DNA of the CDR3 is TGTGCCAGCAGCGAACAGATCACCGGGGAGCTGTTTTTT. Protein product: CASSEQITGELFF.

A few counts support this clonotype. This may come from a read error, since a much larger clone is one base off. V and J are TRBV6-1 and TRBJ2-7; D is ambiguous. Germline V gene lookup returns CDR1 MNHNS and CDR2 SASEGT. The CDR3 has 15 amino acids. The V end was cut by 5 bases, the J end by 2 bases, with 16 bases between. The CDR3 DNA is TGTGCCAGCAGTCACGTCTCCCGTTCCACCTACGAGCAGTACTTC. Translating gives CASSHVSRSTYEQYF.

This clonotype has a count of ten or more. The V call is TRBV2, the J call TRBJ2-3, with 10 bases lining up with TRBD2. V shed 5 bases, J shed 4 bases, and the junction held 3 bases outside the gene matches. The CDR3 contains 14 residues. From germline, CDR1 is SNHLY and CDR2 FYNNEI. The chain's CDR3 is CASSPGLASDTQYF. In DNA form, the CDR3 reads TGTGCCAGCAGTCCGGGACTAGCGTCAGATACGCAGTATTTT.

J is TRBJ2-5 and V is TRBV20-1, with unresolved D. In germline, CDR1 is DFQATT, CDR2 SNEGSKA (reference sequence). The CDR3 is 15 amino acids. Trimming took 8 bases from V and 4 from J, leaving 23 bases between them. CDR3 DNA sequence: TGCAGTTTCCCGTGTTGGGGTCGTTTTCGAGAGACCCAGTACTTC. This sequence encodes CSFPCWGRFRETQYF.

Many counts were recorded for this clonotype. This chain uses TRBV20-1 with TRBJ1-1; D ambiguous. V was cut by 0 bases and J by 2 bases, with 13 bases left in between. This CDR3 region has 15 residues. CDR1 is DFQATT and CDR2 is SNEGSKA in the germline V gene (reference sequence). The CDR3, as DNA: TGCAGTGCTAGAGATCCGGCAGGACCTAACACTGAAGCTTTCTTT. Translated: CSARDPAGPNTEAFF.

V gene TRBV19 combines with J gene TRBJ2-2; a weak D match, TRBD2 (6 bases). The CDR3 loop spans 15 amino acids. CDR1 is LNHDA and CDR2 is SQIVND in the germline V gene (reference sequence). Trimming removed 1 base at V and 3 bases at J, with 9 bases between. Here the CDR3 DNA reads TGTGCCAGTAGTATAGGAAGGGACTACACCGGGGAGCTGTTTTTT. Protein product: CASSIGRDYTGELFF.

Of note for this clonotype: This clone may be a read error of a much larger clone one base away. J is TRBJ2-6 and V is TRBV4-3, with D possibly being TRBD1 (6 bases). The V end was cut by 4 bases, the J end by 4 bases, with 20 bases between. In germline, CDR1 is LGHNA, CDR2 YSLEER. The length of the CDR3 is 18 residues. The CDR3 sequence is CASSRIVYRAPGANVLTF. Here the CDR3 DNA reads TGCGCCAGCAGCCGGATCGTGTACAGGGCCCCCGGGGCCAACGTCCTGACTTTC.

This clonotype was detected only once. This may arise from a read error, as a much more abundant clone is one base away. The chain recombines TRBV24-1 with TRBJ2-2; D may correspond to TRBD1 or TRBD2 (6 bases each). CDR3 length: 14 residues. Germline V gene sequence: CDR1 KGHDR, CDR2 SFDVKD. CDR3 DNA sequence: TGTGCCACCAGTGTTCGGGGGCAGGCCGGGCAGCTGTTTTTT. It translates to CATSVRGQAGQLFF.

The chain has TRBV9 and TRBJ2-5, with TRBD2 as a possible D gene (5 bases). The CDR3 covers 12 residues. V was clipped by 5 bases and J by 3 bases, with 8 bases between them. CDR1 SGDLS and CDR2 YYNGEE come from the germline V gene. CDR3 protein: CASRDSEETQYF. Written as DNA, the CDR3 is TGTGCCAGCAGGGACTCGGAAGAGACCCAGTACTTC.

Points on this clonotype: At one of its ends the junction is not consistent with the germline gene, which may arise from a read error. The rearrangement joins TRBV6-1 to TRBJ2-7; 8 positions match TRBD1. The CDR3 has 14 amino acids. Per germline, CDR1 MNHNS and CDR2 SASEGT. The CDR3 spells CASSEGQGATEHYF. CDR3 nucleotide sequence: TGTGCCAGCAGTGAAGGTCAGGGGGCAACCGAGCATTACTTC.

The rearrangement uses TRBV27 and TRBJ2-2, with D unclear. The CDR3 is 14 residues long. The V end was cut by 2 bases, the J end by 0 bases, with 4 bases between. The V gene's germline CDR1 is MNHEY and CDR2 SMNVEV (reference sequence). This chain's CDR3 is CASSLLANTGELFF. Here the CDR3 DNA reads TGTGCCAGCAGTTTACTAGCGAACACCGGGGAGCTGTTTTTT.

This chain joins TRBV24-1 and TRBJ2-1, with 14 bases identical to TRBD2. V shed 4 bases, J shed 8 bases, and the junction held 6 bases outside the gene matches. The CDR3 consists of 16 residues. CDR1 and CDR2 from the germline V gene are KGHDR and SFDVKD. The CDR3 sequence: CATSDETSGRAYEQFF. The CDR3 DNA follows: TGTGCCACCAGTGACGAGACTAGCGGGAGGGCCTATGAGCAGTTCTTC.

This clonotype has at least ten counts. In DNA form, the CDR3 reads TGTGCCAGCAGCTTATCCACGGGGGGCCGTCAGCCCCAGCATTTT. Translated, it gives CASSLSTGGRQPQHF. The chain combines TRBV5-5 with TRBJ1-5, with TRBD1 as a possible D gene (6 bases). In germline, CDR1 is SGHKS, CDR2 YYEKEE (reference sequence). CDR3 length equals 15 residues. With 2 bases removed from V and 6 bases from J, the gap between germline ends came to 15 bases. Full variable domain (outside the CDR3, taken from reference TRBV5-5 and TRBJ1-5): DAGVTQSPTHLIKTRGQQVTLRCSPISGHKSVSWYQQVLGQGPQFIFQYYEKEERGRGNFPDRFSARQFPNYSSELNVNALLLGDSALYLCASSLSTGGRQPQHFGDGTRLSIL.

This clonotype has ten or more counts. V gene TRBV11-2 combines with J gene TRBJ2-7; D unresolved. Germline V CDR1 and CDR2: SGHAT, FQNNGV. V was pared by 5 bases and J by 3 bases, with 11 bases between. The CDR3 runs 13 residues. The CDR3 sequence: CASSPLKVYEQYF. The CDR3 DNA reads as TGTGCCAGCAGCCCCCTGAAGGTCTACGAGCAGTACTTC.

This clonotype has just a few counts. Since a far larger clone is one base different, this is likely a read error. This chain connects TRBV6-2 or TRBV6-3 to TRBJ1-1, with D perhaps TRBD1 (6 bases). Germline V gives CDR1 MNHEY, CDR2 SVGEGT. The CDR3 consists of 13 residues. The CDR3 reads CASSYGWDTEALF. The CDR3 nucleotides are TGTGCCAGCAGTTACGGTTGGGACACTGAAGCTTTATTT.

A word on this clonotype: With a far larger clone one base away, a read error is the likely cause. V is TRBV6-4 and J is TRBJ2-6; possible D gene TRBD1, 5 bases. CDR3 length: 16 amino acids. Germline assignment: CDR1 MRHNA and CDR2 SNTAGT. The CDR3 loop reads CASSYSSASGANVLIF. CDR3 nucleotide sequence: TGTGCCAGCAGTTACTCGAGCGCCTCTGGGGCCAACGTCCTGATTTTC.

About this clonotype: A single base separates this from a much larger clone, so it may be a read error. Because the CDR3 is missing its conserved closing phenylalanine or tryptophan, this is likely a read error. V is TRBV20-1 and J is TRBJ2-3; no clear D. V lost 7 bases to trimming and J lost 4 bases, with 21 bases between them. CDR1 is DFQATT and CDR2 is SNEGSKA in the germline V gene (reference sequence). The CDR3 extends over 15 amino acids. The CDR3 spells CSVPPISTRADTQYS. The CDR3 nucleotides are TGCAGTGTCCCGCCGATATCCACTCGGGCAGATACGCAGTATTCT.

This clonotype was seen ten or more times. The chain joins TRBV7-9 to TRBJ2-7; perhaps TRBD2 as D (5 bases). The CDR3 extends over 13 amino acids. The germline V and J ends were trimmed by 1 base and 5 bases, with 9 bases remaining between them. CDR1 is SEHNR, CDR2 FQNEAQ, per germline (reference sequence). CDR3 coding DNA: TGTGCCAGCAGCTTAGATGGGCGGGACGAGCAGTACTTC. It translates to CASSLDGRDEQYF.

This clonotype was seen repeatedly, ten times or more. The gene calls are TRBV15 and TRBJ2-6; no firm D call. The V end lost 8 bases, the J end lost 0 bases, and 8 bases lay between the germline ends. The CDR3 has 14 residues. Germline lookup yields CDR1 LNHNV and CDR2 YYDKDF (reference sequence). The CDR3 region is CATSRSSGANVLTF. In nucleotides, the CDR3 is TGTGCCACCTCGAGGAGCTCTGGGGCCAACGTCCTGACTTTC.

The chain is built from TRBV5-1 and TRBJ2-2, with TRBD1 identical over 7 bases. Trimming took 5 bases from V and 3 from J; bases not matched to a gene: 7. The CDR3 sequence is 15 residues long. Germline assignment: CDR1 SGHRS and CDR2 YFSETQ. This CDR3 is CASSPDRLYTGELFF. Written as DNA, the CDR3 is TGCGCCAGCAGTCCGGACAGGTTGTACACCGGGGAGCTGTTTTTT.

Comment on this clonotype: This sequence may be a read error, since a much larger clone differs from it by one base. J is TRBJ2-3 and V is TRBV20-1, with TRBD1 matching over 10 bases. Germline V gene sequence: CDR1 DFQATT, CDR2 SNEGSKA (reference sequence). The CDR3 is 13 amino acids. The CDR3 DNA follows: TGCATCCTCCGGGACAGGGGCGCAGATACGCAGTATTTT. Translated: CILRDRGADTQYF.

This clonotype came up many times. The chain uses TRBV6-5 and TRBJ1-1; 8 nucleotides match TRBD1. Germline CDR1 and CDR2: MNHEY and SVGAGI. Germline trimming cut 6 bases from V and 4 bases from J; bases unmatched to any gene: 10. The CDR3 spans 15 residues. The CDR3, as DNA: TGTGCCAGCAGCTATTCCCAGGGGGCGCGCACTGAAGCTTTCTTT. This translates into CASSYSQGARTEAFF.

CDR3 bases: TGTGCCAGCAGTTTTAGCGAAAGAGCTTTCTTT. As protein: CASSFSERAFF. This sequence joins TRBV12-3 or TRBV12-4 and TRBJ1-1; no clear D gene. The CDR3 is 11 residues long. Trimming removed 3 bases at V and 10 bases at J, with 9 bases between.

In this sample, this clonotype turned up many times. This chain links TRBV5-4 with TRBJ2-7, with D maybe TRBD2 (5 bases). CDR1 is SGHNT and CDR2 is YYREEE in the germline V gene (reference sequence). This CDR3 contains 15 residues. The V end lost 4 bases, the J end lost 2 bases, and 16 bases lay between the germline ends. DNA of the CDR3: TGTGCCAGCAGCCCCGGGAATAGCGAGACCTACGAGCAGTACTTC. Its translation: CASSPGNSETYEQYF.

As regards this clonotype: This may arise from a read error, as a much more abundant clone is one base away. This chain connects TRBV29-1 to TRBJ2-1; 7 bases match TRBD1. CDR1 is SQVTM and CDR2 is ANQGSEA in the germline V gene. The CDR3 is 12 amino acids. DNA of the CDR3: TGCAGCGTTGGACAGGGCTACAATGAGCAGCTCTTC. Protein sequence: CSVGQGYNEQLF.

This chain links TRBV7-9 with TRBJ1-2; D unresolved. In germline, CDR1 is SEHNR, CDR2 FQNEAQ (reference sequence). CDR3 length: 14 amino acids. With 1 base removed from V and 2 bases from J, the gap between germline ends came to 8 bases. CDR3 sequence reads: CASSLVSGNYGYTF. CDR3 nucleotides: TGTGCCAGCAGCTTAGTTTCAGGAAACTATGGCTACACCTTC. Drawing the rest from reference TRBV7-9 and TRBJ1-2, the complete variable domain is DTGVSQNPRHKITKRGQNVTFRCDPISEHNRLYWYRQTLGQGPEFLTYFQNEAQLEKSRLLSDRFSAERPKGSFSTLEIQRTEQGDSAMYLCASSLVSGNYGYTFGSGTRLTVV.